Listed here are 2 T cell receptor beta chains from one sample, sequenced in a study of human T cells and chemical hapten exposure. MiXCR, run by TCRdb on the RACE reads, gives a single entry per CDR3 protein. Of about 96,000 distinct CDR3 sequences in the sample, about a tenth are singletons; the top ten hold just over 2%. Time point reported: patch test 2, 6 weeks after DPC sensitization. Treatment in this sample: therapeutic diphenylcyclopropenone sensitization with weekly scalp DPC. Sequenced here: whole blood, sampled in connection with sensitization to the hapten diphenylcyclopropenone (DPC). All receptors derive from a woman in her 40s with alopecia areata. Some clones in this sample may be carry-over from other donors' samples.

This clonotype was seen a few times. The V gene is TRBV18, the J gene TRBJ2-3; the D is unclear. Per the germline V gene, CDR1 is KGHSH and CDR2 is LQKENI. This CDR3 is built from 16 residues. With 2 bases removed from V and 4 bases from J, the gap between germline ends came to 16 bases. The DNA for the CDR3 is TGTGCCAGCTCACCAGGAGTTGGGGTGCAGTCAGATACGCAGTATTTT. The encoded protein is CASSPGVGVQSDTQYF.

This clonotype was counted a few times. The chain couples TRBV11-2 to TRBJ2-1; the D gene is possibly TRBD2 (5 bases). V lost 5 bases to trimming and J lost 8 bases, with 16 bases between them. The CDR3 covers 14 residues. Germline loops: CDR1 SGHAT, CDR2 FQNNGV. CDR3 DNA sequence: TGTGCCAGCAGCCGCACTACGTCCGGGGATGAGCAGTTCTTC. Protein product: CASSRTTSGDEQFF.